The source of this T cell receptor (beta chain) is a study of control samples from healthy donors and cancer patients. Produced via immunoSEQ multiplex PCR; TCRdb's table is partial and in-frame only. The sample lists 100,000 to 150,000 clones, approximately 90% seen once, with more than 6.5% in the top ten. CDR3 length equals 15 residues. The germline V gene encodes CDR1 LGHDT and CDR2 YNNKEL (reference sequence). V dropped 5 bases and J dropped 6; count of bases not matched to a gene: 12. Source material: blood. This chain links TRBV3-1 (or the pseudogene TRBV3-2) with TRBJ1-1, with 7 bases aligning to TRBD1. The sequence was obtained from a man between 18 and 29 years old in good health. The CDR3 DNA reads as TGTGCCAGCAGCGAAGGACAGGCTACGCGTTCTGAAGCTTTCTTT. Its protein is CASSEGQATRSEAFF.